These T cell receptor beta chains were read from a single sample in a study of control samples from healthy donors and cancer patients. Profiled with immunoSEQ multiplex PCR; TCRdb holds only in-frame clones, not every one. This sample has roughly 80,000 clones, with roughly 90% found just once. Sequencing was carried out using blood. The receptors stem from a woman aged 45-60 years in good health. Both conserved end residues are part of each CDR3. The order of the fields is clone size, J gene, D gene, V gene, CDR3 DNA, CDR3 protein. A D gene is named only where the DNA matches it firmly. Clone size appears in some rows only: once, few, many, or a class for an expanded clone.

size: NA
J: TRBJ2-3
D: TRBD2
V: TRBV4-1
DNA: TGCGCCAGCAGCCCACAGACTAGCGGGGGGCAACCTACGCAGTATTTT
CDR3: CASSPQTSGGQPTQYF

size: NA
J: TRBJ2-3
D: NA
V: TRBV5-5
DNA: TGTGCCAGCAGCTTGGCCCGAGGAGGAAGGGATACGCAGTATTTT
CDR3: CASSLARGGRDTQYF

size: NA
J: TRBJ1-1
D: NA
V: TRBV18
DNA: TGTGCCAGCTCCTTCAGTACTACTGAAGCTTTCTTT
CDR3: CASSFSTTEAFF

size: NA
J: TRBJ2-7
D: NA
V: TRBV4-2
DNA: TGTGCCAGCAGCCAAGATGGTTCAGGGACGATTGAGCAGTACTTC
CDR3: CASSQDGSGTIEQYF

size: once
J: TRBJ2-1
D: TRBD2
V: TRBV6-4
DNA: TGTGCCAGCAGTGACAACGCGTTAGCGGGGGGCTTCCATGAGCAGTTCTTC
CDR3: CASSDNALAGGFHEQFF

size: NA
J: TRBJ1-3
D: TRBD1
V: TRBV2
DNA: TGTGCCAGCAGCGGCGGGACAGGTGGAAACACCATATATTTT
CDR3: CASSGGTGGNTIYF

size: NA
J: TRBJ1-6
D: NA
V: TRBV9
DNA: TGTGCCAGCAGCGCCGGGACAAGCACATCACCCCTCCACTTT
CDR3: CASSAGTSTSPLHF

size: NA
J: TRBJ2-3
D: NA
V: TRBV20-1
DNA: TGCAGTGCTAGTCCAGGGCTGGTAGATACGCAGTATTTT
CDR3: CSASPGLVDTQYF

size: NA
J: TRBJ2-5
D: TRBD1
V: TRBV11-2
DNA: TGTGCCAGCAGCCCCCTCCGGGGACAGGGCTTCCGAGAGACCCAGTACTTC
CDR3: CASSPLRGQGFRETQYF

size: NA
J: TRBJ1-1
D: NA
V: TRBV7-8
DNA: TGTGCCAGCAGCCCGGACAGTAACACTGAAGCTTTCTTT
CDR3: CASSPDSNTEAFF

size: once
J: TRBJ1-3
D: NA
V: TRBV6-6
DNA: TGTGCCAGCAGATCTGGAAACACCATATATTTT
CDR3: CASRSGNTIYF

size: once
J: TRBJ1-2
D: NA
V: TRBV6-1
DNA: TGTGCCAGCAGTGAGAGACAGTATGGCTACACCTTC
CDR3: CASSERQYGYTF

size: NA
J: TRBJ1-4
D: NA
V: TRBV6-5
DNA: TGTGCCAGCAGTCCTACACCCGGAAGCGGAGAAAAACTGTTTTTT
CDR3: CASSPTPGSGEKLFF

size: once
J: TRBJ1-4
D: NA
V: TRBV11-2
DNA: TGTGCCAGCAGTTTATCACAGGGCCTTCTTAATGAAAAACTGTTTTTT
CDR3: CASSLSQGLLNEKLFF

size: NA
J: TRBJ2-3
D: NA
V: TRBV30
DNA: TGTGCCTACCAAGTCAGCACAGATACGCAGTATTTT
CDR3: CAYQVSTDTQYF

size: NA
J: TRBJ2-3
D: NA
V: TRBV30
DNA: TGTGCCTGGAGGGGGATAGCTAGCACAGATACGCAGTATTTT
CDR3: CAWRGIASTDTQYF

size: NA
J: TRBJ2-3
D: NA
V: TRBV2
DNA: TGTGCCAGCAGTCTCCAAGATACGCAGTATTTT
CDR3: CASSLQDTQYF

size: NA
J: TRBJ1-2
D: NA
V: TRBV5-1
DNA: TGCGCCAGCAGCTTAGAAGGGGTAGGCGGCTACACCTTC
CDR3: CASSLEGVGGYTF

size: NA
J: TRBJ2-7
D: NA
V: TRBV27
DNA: TGTGCCAGCAGTTTTTTGGGATACGAGCAGTACTTC
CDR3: CASSFLGYEQYF

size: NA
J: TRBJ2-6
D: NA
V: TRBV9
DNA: TGTGCCAGCAGCGTCAGTAAGAGTGGGGGCGGCGCTGGGGCCAACGTCCTGACTTTC
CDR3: CASSVSKSGGGAGANVLTF

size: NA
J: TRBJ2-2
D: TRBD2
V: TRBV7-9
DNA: TGTGCCAGCAGCCCCGGGGGGGGTCGAATCACCGGGGAGCTGTTTTTT
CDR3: CASSPGGGRITGELFF

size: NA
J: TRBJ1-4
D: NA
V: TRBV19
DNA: TGTGCCAGTTATTTCGGGGAAAAACTGTTTTTT
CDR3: CASYFGEKLFF

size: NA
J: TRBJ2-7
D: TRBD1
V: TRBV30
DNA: TGTGCCTGGAGTAAGGGACAGGGTTACGAGCAGTACTTC
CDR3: CAWSKGQGYEQYF

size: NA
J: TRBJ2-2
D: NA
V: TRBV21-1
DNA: TGTGCCAGCAGCCCCGGGACAATCTGGAACGGGGAGCTGTTTTTT
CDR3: CASSPGTIWNGELFF

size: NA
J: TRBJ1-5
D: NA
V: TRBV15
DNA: TGTGCCACCAGCCTCAGACGGAGCAATCAGCCCCAGCATTTT
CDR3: CATSLRRSNQPQHF

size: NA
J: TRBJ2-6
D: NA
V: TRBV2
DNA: TGTGCCAGCAGTCAAGACAGCTTCAAACTTCTGGGGGCCAACGTCCTGACTTTC
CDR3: CASSQDSFKLLGANVLTF

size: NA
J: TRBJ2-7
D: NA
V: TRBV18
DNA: TGTGCCAGCTCACCACAGAACAGGGACGAGCAGTACTTC
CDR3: CASSPQNRDEQYF

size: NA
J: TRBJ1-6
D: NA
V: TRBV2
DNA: TGTGCCAGCCGGTTAGGGTTACAGGGCGGGTCACCCCTCCACTTT
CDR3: CASRLGLQGGSPLHF

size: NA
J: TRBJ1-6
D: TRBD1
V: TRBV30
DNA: TGTGCCTGGAGCGGAGGACAGGGAAATTCACCCCTCCACTTT
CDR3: CAWSGGQGNSPLHF

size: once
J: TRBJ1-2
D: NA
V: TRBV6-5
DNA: TGTGCCAGCAGTTCCCAGGGGAAGAGCGGCTACACCTTC
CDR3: CASSSQGKSGYTF

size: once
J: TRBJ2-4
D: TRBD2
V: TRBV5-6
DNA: TGTGCCAGCAGGACTAGCGGGGGGTTCGAAAACATTCAGTACTTC
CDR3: CASRTSGGFENIQYF

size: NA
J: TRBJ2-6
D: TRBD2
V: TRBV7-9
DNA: TGTGCCAGCAGCTTCTTAGCGGGGGACCTTCTCTCTGGGGCCAACGTCCTGACTTTC
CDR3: CASSFLAGDLLSGANVLTF

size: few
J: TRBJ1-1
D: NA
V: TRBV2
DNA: TGTGCCAGCAGTGACAGGGGATGGAACACTGAAGCTTTCTTT
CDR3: CASSDRGWNTEAFF

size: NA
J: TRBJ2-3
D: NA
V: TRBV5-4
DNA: TGTGCCAGCAGCTTGTATAGAGCGGCAGATACGCAGTATTTT
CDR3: CASSLYRAADTQYF

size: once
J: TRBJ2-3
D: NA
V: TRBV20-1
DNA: TGCAGTGCTGCGGCCACAGATACGCAGTATTTT
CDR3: CSAAATDTQYF

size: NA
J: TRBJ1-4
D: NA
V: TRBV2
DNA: TGTGCCAGCAGTGAAGATACGGGGGCTAATGAAAAACTGTTTTTT
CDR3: CASSEDTGANEKLFF

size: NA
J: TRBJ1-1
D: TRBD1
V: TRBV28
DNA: TGTGCCAGCAGTTTCGCCTGGGGACAGGGGTATCCTGAAGCTTTCTTT
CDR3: CASSFAWGQGYPEAFF

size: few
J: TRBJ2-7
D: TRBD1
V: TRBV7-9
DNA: TGTGCCAGCAGCCCGCTGCCCGGGACAGGGGCCTACGAGCAGTACTTC
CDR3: CASSPLPGTGAYEQYF

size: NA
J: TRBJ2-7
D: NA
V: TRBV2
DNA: TGTGCCAGCAGAGAGGGGGTCCCCACACGTATACTCTACGAGCAGTACTTC
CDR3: CASREGVPTRILYEQYF

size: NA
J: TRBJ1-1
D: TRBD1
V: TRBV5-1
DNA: TGCGCCAGCAGGACAGGGGGCGTAGATGTCACTGAAGCTTTCTTT
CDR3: CASRTGGVDVTEAFF

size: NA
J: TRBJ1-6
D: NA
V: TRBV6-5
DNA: TGTGCCAGCAGTCCATTGACAGTCTTCGATTCACCCCTCCACTTT
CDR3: CASSPLTVFDSPLHF

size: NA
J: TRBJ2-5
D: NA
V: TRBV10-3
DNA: TGTGCCATCAAGATGTCTAATCAAGAGACCCAGTACTTC
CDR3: CAIKMSNQETQYF

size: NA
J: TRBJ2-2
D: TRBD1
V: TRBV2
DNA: TGTGCCAGACAGGGGGTTGGCGGGGAGCTGTTTTTT
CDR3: CARQGVGGELFF

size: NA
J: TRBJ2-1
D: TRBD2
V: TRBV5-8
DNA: TGTGCCAGCAGCTACGGGGGGGGCACTTACAATGAGCAGTTCTTC
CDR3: CASSYGGGTYNEQFF

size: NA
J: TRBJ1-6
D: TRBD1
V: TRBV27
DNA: TGTGCCAGCAGTTTATGGCAGGGGGCGGCTTCACCCCTCCACTTT
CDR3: CASSLWQGAASPLHF

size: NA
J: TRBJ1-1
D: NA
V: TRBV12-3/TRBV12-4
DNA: TGTGCCAGCACACGGGGGGGGTACACTGAAGCTTTCTTT
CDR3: CASTRGGYTEAFF

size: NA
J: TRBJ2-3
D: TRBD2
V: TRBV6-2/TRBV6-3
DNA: TGTGCCAGCAGCCCTTTGGTAGGGAGGGCAGATACGCAGTATTTT
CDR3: CASSPLVGRADTQYF

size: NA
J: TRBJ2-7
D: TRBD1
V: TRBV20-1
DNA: TGCACCCCGACACAGGGGCGCGAGCAGTACTTC
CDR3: CTPTQGREQYF

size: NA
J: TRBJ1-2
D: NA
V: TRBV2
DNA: TGTGCCAGCAGACCAGGACCGTATGGCTACACCTTC
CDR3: CASRPGPYGYTF

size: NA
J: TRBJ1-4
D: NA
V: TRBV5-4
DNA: TGTGCCAGCAGCTTTGGGGGCGCGACTAATGAAAAACTGTTTTTT
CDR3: CASSFGGATNEKLFF

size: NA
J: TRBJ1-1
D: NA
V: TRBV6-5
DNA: TGTGCCAGCAGTTACTCGAGGTACGGAAACACTGAAGCTTTCTTT
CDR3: CASSYSRYGNTEAFF

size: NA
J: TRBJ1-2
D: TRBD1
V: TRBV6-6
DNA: TGTGCCAGCAGCCAGGACAGGGATTATGGCTACACCTTC
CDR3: CASSQDRDYGYTF

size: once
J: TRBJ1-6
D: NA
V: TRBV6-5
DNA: TGTGCCAGCAGTTGGTCAGGGGATTCACCCCTCCACTTT
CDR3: CASSWSGDSPLHF

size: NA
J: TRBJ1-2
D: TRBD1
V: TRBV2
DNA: TGTGCCAGCAGTGAAGACAGGGGGCTTCGCTACACCTTC
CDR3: CASSEDRGLRYTF

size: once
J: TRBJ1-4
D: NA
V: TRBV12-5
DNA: TGTGCTAGTGGTTCAGGGATGGCTAATGAAAAACTGTTTTTT
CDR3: CASGSGMANEKLFF

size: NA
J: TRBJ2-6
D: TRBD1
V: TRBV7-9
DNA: TGTGCCAGCAGCTTAGGGACAGGAGATTCTGGGGCCAACGTCCTGACTTTC
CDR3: CASSLGTGDSGANVLTF

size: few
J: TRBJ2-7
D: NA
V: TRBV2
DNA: TGTGCCAGCACCCCAGGGGGGGATCGGCACGAGCAGTACTTC
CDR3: CASTPGGDRHEQYF

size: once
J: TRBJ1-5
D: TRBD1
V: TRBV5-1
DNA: TGCGCCAGCAAGGAAGGAGGGGGCAACAATCAGCCCCAGCATTTT
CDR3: CASKEGGGNNQPQHF